Listed below are T cell receptor beta chains from one sample, sequenced in a study of somatic mutations in cytotoxic T cells in rheumatoid arthritis. Clones were read by immunoSEQ multiplex PCR, and TCRdb kept only the in-frame ones, dropping some. The sample comprises more than 15,000 clones, around 79% of which are singletons, and 21% rests with the top ten. The sample was CD8+ T cells sorted from blood. Receptors were obtained from a woman aged 60-75 years in good health. Both conserved end residues are part of each CDR3. A D gene is named only where the DNA matches it firmly. Expanded clones get a size class; other rows say once, few or many, or leave the size out.

d_call	v_call	clone_size	j_call	cdr3_nt	cdr3_aa
NA	TRBV11-2	NA	TRBJ2-7	TGTGCCAGCAGCTCGCCGTGGGGTGGCTCCTACGAGCAGTACTTC	CASSSPWGGSYEQYF
NA	TRBV7-6	NA	TRBJ2-2	TGTGCCAGCAGCAGGCCCGGGGAGCTGTTTTTT	CASSRPGELFF
TRBD1	TRBV2	NA	TRBJ2-7	TGTGCCAGCAGGTCCGGACAGGGTTACGAGCAGTACTTC	CASRSGQGYEQYF
TRBD1	TRBV5-4	once	TRBJ1-2	TGTGCCAGCAGCTTGAGGACAGGTCGCTATGGCTACACCTTC	CASSLRTGRYGYTF
NA	TRBV6-5	NA	TRBJ1-5	TGTGCCAGCAGTTACTCGGGGGCCAATCAGCCCCAGCATTTT	CASSYSGANQPQHF
NA	TRBV5-4	NA	TRBJ1-1	TGTGCCAGCAGCTTAGGGGCCAGGGGTATTGGCACTGAAGCTTTCTTT	CASSLGARGIGTEAFF
NA	TRBV18	NA	TRBJ2-7	TGTGCCAGCTCACCACCGGGTTCCTACGAGGAGCAGTACTTC	CASSPPGSYEEQYF
NA	TRBV10-2	once	TRBJ1-4	TGCGCCAGCATCGATTCGGTGACGGGAGGTGAAAAACTGTTTTTT	CASIDSVTGGEKLFF
TRBD1	TRBV9	NA	TRBJ2-3	TGTGCCAGCAGCGTTCACCCGGGACAGGTCACAGATACGCAGTATTTT	CASSVHPGQVTDTQYF
NA	TRBV2	NA	TRBJ2-7	TGTCACTCGGCGGGGCGAACCTACGAGCAGTACTTC	CHSAGRTYEQYF
TRBD2	TRBV23-1	NA	TRBJ2-7	TGCGCCAGCAGCCACGGGACTAGCGCAACAAGAGAGTACTTC	CASSHGTSATREYF
TRBD2	TRBV11-2	NA	TRBJ2-1	TGTGCCAGCAGCTTAGATGGGGGAGCGGGGTGGTACGACAATGAGCAGTTCTTC	CASSLDGGAGWYDNEQFF
NA	TRBV19	NA	TRBJ1-1	TGTGCCAGTAGTACAGAACATCGAGCTTTCTTT	CASSTEHRAFF
NA	TRBV25-1	NA	TRBJ1-2	TGTGCCAGCAGTGACAAACAGAAGCACTATGGCTACACCTTC	CASSDKQKHYGYTF
NA	TRBV11-2	NA	TRBJ2-5	TGTGCCAGCAGCTTAAGGTCCTACCAAGAGACCCAGTACTTC	CASSLRSYQETQYF
TRBD2	TRBV7-6	NA	TRBJ2-1	TGTGCCAGCAGCCTTCTAGCGGGGGACTCCTACAATGAGCAGTTCTTC	CASSLLAGDSYNEQFF
TRBD2	TRBV19	NA	TRBJ2-3	TGTGCCAGTAGTCCGTGGACTAGCGGGGCCGATTGGGGCACAGATACGCAGTATTTT	CASSPWTSGADWGTDTQYF
NA	TRBV9	few	TRBJ1-5	TGTGCCAGCAGCGGGGGGGCTACCAATCAGCCCCAGCATTTT	CASSGGATNQPQHF
TRBD1	TRBV10-3	medium-sized	TRBJ1-2	TGTGCCATCAGTGAGGGACAGGGTGTGGACTATGGCTACACCTTC	CAISEGQGVDYGYTF
NA	TRBV15	NA	TRBJ1-2	TGTGCCACCAGCAGAGAAAGGGGGGGTCCATATGGCTACACCTTC	CATSRERGGPYGYTF
TRBD1	TRBV27	NA	TRBJ1-1	TGTGCCAGCAGTTTGGGGACAGGGACTGAAGCTTTCTTT	CASSLGTGTEAFF
NA	TRBV9	NA	TRBJ1-2	TGTGCCAGCAGCACCTACAAAAATTATGGCTACACCTTC	CASSTYKNYGYTF
TRBD2	TRBV5-4	few	TRBJ2-2	TGTGCCAGCAGCGGGGGACTAGCGGGGGTGAACACCGGGGAGCTGTTTTTT	CASSGGLAGVNTGELFF
NA	TRBV13	few	TRBJ2-7	TGTGCCAGCAGCGGCCCCCAGACAGGCCGGTACGAGCAGTACTTC	CASSGPQTGRYEQYF
NA	TRBV5-6	once	TRBJ2-6	TGTGCCAGCAGCTCTGGGGCCAACGTCCTGACTTTC	CASSSGANVLTF
NA	TRBV6-5	NA	TRBJ1-1	TGTGCCAGCAGCCCGGGTGGGGTGGAGACTGAAGCTTTCTTT	CASSPGGVETEAFF
NA	TRBV5-6	NA	TRBJ1-1	TGTGCCAGCAGGGGGGGAGGCTGGACTGAAGCTTTCTTT	CASRGGGWTEAFF
NA	TRBV29-1	NA	TRBJ1-1	TGCAGCGTAAACAGGGACCGCACTGAAGCTTTCTTT	CSVNRDRTEAFF
NA	TRBV5-4	once	TRBJ2-7	TGTGCCAGCAGCTTGCGTCCTTTGGGGGACGAGCAGTACTTC	CASSLRPLGDEQYF
NA	TRBV29-1	NA	TRBJ1-2	TGCAGCGTTGACGCGGTTGACTATGGCTACACCTTC	CSVDAVDYGYTF
NA	TRBV2	NA	TRBJ1-4	TGTGCCAGCAGTGCAAGACCGACGAATGAAAAACTGTTTTTT	CASSARPTNEKLFF
NA	TRBV5-4	once	TRBJ2-7	TGTGCCAGCAGCTTACAGGGGCACGGGGGCTACGAGCAGTACTTC	CASSLQGHGGYEQYF
NA	TRBV6-1	once	TRBJ1-4	TGTGCCAGCAGGATCCCCGGCAGGGGTGAAAAACTGTTTTTT	CASRIPGRGEKLFF
NA	TRBV7-9	NA	TRBJ2-1	TGTGCCAGCAGCTCTTCCGAGCAGGCGGTGAATGAGCAGTTCTTC	CASSSSEQAVNEQFF
TRBD1	TRBV11-2	medium-sized	TRBJ1-1	TGTGCCAGCAGCTTGACAGGGAGGAACACTGAAGCTTTCTTT	CASSLTGRNTEAFF
NA	TRBV2	NA	TRBJ1-1	TGTGCCAGCCCGGCGGGGTTCACGGGAATAATTGAAGCTTTCTTT	CASPAGFTGIIEAFF
NA	TRBV7-6	NA	TRBJ1-4	TGTGCCAGCAGCTTAGCCGGAGAAGGGGAAAAACTGTTTTTT	CASSLAGEGEKLFF
TRBD1	TRBV4-1	NA	TRBJ1-5	TGCGCCAGCAGCCAAACCCCGGGACAGACTTCGAATCAGCCCCAGCATTTT	CASSQTPGQTSNQPQHF
NA	TRBV4-1	NA	TRBJ2-7	TGCGCCAGCAGCCAAGGGACAGTTGGGGACGAGCAGTACTTC	CASSQGTVGDEQYF
TRBD2	TRBV6-1	NA	TRBJ2-7	TGTGCCAGCAGTGAAGCGGGGACTAGCGGGAGACGCTCCTACGAGCAGTACTTC	CASSEAGTSGRRSYEQYF
NA	TRBV9	NA	TRBJ1-3	TGTGCCAGCAGCGTCCCGGGCTCTGGAAACACCATATATTTT	CASSVPGSGNTIYF
NA	TRBV7-9	NA	TRBJ2-1	TGTGCCAGCAGCTTAGCGGGGACGGGATTCCACAATGAGCAGTTCTTC	CASSLAGTGFHNEQFF
NA	TRBV6-1	medium-sized	TRBJ2-7	TGTGCCAGCAGTGAATGGGCTGGGCAGCTTTCGGGGGAGCAGTACTTC	CASSEWAGQLSGEQYF
TRBD1	TRBV5-1	medium-sized	TRBJ2-7	TGCGCCAGCAGCATTTACAGGGGAGTCGTATACGAGCAGTACTTC	CASSIYRGVVYEQYF
TRBD1	TRBV29-1	NA	TRBJ2-7	TGCAGCGTCGCCTTAAGTACAGGGGGGACCGGGTACGAGCAGTACTTC	CSVALSTGGTGYEQYF
NA	TRBV19	NA	TRBJ1-1	TGTGCCAGTAGTATGGGGGGGGCGACTGAAGCTTTCTTT	CASSMGGATEAFF
NA	TRBV28	NA	TRBJ2-7	TGTGCCAGCAGTTTAGCATCGGGGGCGAACCCCTACGAGCAGTACTTC	CASSLASGANPYEQYF
TRBD2	TRBV9	NA	TRBJ2-7	TGTGCCAGCAGCGTAGGTGGACTAGCGGGAGACTCATACGAGCAGTACTTC	CASSVGGLAGDSYEQYF
NA	TRBV6-5	NA	TRBJ2-2	TGTGCCAGCAGTTACTCCCGGGGGTCCGGGGAGCTGTTTTTT	CASSYSRGSGELFF
NA	TRBV6-5	few	TRBJ1-2	TGTGCCAGCAGTTATCTAGGACTACTCGGCTACACCTTC	CASSYLGLLGYTF
NA	TRBV12-5	NA	TRBJ2-7	TGTGCTAGTGCCTCACGCCCCTACGAGCAGTACTTC	CASASRPYEQYF
NA	TRBV9	NA	TRBJ2-7	TGTGCCAGCAGCCCAGAGGCAGGGTGGGCCTACGAGCAGTACTTC	CASSPEAGWAYEQYF
NA	TRBV5-6	NA	TRBJ1-5	TGTGCCAGCAGCACAAGACGCAGCAATCAGCCCCAGCATTTT	CASSTRRSNQPQHF
NA	TRBV6-6	NA	TRBJ1-5	TGTGCCAGCACGGACCGCGGTTACAATCAGCCCCAGCATTTT	CASTDRGYNQPQHF
NA	TRBV2	NA	TRBJ2-6	TGTGCCAGCAGTGAAGCGGGGGTGAGTGGCCATCTCTCTGGGGCCAACGTCCTGACTTTC	CASSEAGVSGHLSGANVLTF